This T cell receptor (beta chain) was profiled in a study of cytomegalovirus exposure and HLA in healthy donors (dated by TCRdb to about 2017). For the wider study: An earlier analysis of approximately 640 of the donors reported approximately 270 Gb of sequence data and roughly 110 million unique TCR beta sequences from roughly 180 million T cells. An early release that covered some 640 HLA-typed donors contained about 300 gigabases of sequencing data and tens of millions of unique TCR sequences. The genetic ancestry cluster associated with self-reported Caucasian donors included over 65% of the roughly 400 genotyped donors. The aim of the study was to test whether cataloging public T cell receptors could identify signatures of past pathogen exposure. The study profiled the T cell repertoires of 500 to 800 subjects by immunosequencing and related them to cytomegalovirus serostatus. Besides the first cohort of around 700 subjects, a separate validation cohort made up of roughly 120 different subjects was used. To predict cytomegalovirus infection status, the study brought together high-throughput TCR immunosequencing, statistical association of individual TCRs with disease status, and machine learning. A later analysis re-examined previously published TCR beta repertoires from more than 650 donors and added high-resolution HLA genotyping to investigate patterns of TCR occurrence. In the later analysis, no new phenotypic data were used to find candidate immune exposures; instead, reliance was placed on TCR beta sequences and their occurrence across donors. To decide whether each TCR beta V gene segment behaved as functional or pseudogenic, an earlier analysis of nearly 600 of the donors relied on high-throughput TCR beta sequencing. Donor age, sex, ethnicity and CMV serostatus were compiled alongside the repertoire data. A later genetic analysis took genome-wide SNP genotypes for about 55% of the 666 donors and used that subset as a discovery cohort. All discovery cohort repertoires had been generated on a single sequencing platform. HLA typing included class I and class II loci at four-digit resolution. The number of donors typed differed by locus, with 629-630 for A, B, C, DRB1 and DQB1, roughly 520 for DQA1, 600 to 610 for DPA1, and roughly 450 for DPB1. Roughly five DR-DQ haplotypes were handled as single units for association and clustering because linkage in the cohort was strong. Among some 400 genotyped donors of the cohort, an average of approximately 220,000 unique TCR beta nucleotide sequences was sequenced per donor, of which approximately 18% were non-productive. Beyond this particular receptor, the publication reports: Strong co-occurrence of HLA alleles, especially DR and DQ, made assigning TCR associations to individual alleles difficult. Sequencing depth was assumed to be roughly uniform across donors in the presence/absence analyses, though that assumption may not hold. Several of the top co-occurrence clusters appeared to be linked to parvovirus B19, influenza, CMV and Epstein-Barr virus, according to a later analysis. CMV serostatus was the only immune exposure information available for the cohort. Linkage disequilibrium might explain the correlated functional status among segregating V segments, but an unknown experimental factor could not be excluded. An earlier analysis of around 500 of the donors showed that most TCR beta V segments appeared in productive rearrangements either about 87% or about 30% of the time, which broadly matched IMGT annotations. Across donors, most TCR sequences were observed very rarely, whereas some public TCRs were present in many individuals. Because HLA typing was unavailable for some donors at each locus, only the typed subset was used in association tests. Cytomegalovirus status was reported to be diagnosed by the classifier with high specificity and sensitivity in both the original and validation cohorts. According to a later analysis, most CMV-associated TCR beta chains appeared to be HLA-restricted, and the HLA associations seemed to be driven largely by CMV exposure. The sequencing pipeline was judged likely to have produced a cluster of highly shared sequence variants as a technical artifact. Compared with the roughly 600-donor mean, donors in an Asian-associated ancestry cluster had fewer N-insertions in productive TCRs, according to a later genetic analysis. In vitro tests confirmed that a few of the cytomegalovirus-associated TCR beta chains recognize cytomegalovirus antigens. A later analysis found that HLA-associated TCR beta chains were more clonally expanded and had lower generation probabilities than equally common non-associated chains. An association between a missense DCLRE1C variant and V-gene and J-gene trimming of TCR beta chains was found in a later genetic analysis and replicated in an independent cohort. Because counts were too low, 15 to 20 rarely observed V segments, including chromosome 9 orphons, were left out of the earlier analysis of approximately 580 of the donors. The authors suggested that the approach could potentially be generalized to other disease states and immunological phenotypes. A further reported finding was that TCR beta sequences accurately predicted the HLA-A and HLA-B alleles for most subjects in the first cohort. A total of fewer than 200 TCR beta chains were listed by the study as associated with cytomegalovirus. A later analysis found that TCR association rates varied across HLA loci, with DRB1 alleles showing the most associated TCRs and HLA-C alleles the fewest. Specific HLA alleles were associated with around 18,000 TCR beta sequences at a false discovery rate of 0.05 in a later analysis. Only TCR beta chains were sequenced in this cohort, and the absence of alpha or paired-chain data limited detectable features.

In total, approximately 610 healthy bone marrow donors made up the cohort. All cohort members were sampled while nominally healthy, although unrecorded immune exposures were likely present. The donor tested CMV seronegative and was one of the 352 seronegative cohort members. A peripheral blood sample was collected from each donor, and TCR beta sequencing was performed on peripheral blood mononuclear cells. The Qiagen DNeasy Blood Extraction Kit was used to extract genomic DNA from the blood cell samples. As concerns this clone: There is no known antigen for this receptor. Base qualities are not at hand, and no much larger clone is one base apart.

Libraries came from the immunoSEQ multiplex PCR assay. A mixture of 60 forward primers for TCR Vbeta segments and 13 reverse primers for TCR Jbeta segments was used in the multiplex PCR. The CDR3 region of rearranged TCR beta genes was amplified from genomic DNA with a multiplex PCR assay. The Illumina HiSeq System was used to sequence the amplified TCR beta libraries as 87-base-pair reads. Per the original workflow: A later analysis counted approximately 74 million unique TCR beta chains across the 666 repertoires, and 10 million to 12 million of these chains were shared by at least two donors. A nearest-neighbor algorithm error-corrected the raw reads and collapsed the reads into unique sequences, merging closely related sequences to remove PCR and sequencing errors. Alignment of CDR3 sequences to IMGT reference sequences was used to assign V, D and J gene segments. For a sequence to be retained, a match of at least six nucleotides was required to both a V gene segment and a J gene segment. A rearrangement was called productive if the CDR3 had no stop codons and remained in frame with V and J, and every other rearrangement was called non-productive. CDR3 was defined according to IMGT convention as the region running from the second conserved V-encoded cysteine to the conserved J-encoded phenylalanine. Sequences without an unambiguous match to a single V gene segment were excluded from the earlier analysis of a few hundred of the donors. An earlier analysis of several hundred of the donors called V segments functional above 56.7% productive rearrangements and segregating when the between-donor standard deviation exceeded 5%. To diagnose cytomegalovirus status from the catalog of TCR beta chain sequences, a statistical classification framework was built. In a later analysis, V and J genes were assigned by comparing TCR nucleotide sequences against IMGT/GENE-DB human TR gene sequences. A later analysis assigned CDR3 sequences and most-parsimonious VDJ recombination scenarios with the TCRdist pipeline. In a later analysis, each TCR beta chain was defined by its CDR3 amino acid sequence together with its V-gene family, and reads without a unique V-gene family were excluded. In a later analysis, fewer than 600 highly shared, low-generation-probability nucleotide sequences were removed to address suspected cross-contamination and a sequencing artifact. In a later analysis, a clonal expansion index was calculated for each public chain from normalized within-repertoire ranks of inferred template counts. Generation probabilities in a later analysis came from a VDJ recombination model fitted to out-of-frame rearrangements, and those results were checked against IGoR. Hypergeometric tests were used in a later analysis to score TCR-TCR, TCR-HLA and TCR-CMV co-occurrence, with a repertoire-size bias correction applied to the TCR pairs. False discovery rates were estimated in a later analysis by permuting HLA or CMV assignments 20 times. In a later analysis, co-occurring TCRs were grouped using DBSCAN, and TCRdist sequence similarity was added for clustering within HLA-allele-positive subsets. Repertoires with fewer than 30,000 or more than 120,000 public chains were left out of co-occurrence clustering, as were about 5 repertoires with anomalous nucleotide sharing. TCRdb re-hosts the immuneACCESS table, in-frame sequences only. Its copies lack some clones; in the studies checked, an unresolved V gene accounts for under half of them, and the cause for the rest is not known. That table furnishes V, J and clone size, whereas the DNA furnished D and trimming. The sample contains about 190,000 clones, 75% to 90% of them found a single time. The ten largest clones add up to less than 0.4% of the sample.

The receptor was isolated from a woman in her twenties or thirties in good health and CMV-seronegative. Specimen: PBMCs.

The bases are TGTGCCAGCAGCTTCGCAGGGTCCTACGAGCAGTACTTC. Its protein product is CASSFAGSYEQYF. The chain couples TRBV7-8 to TRBJ2-7; the D segment could be TRBD1, given 5 matching bases. Inclusive of the bounding cysteine and phenylalanine, the CDR3 is 13 residues long. Here the CDR3 DNA is all that survives: 39 bases in frame from base 1. CDR1 and CDR2 were assigned from the germline V gene as SGHVS and FQNEAQ. V was cut back by 3 bases and J by 1 base, leaving a gap of 7 bases between them.